This entry describes one T cell receptor (beta chain). It has no known antigen specificity. Per-nucleotide qualities are absent, and no much larger clonotype sits a single base away. All donors were healthy Caucasians. The twin cohort consisted of three pairs of female monozygotic twins, all aged roughly 18 to 29 years. Peripheral blood mononuclear cells were used as the source from which RNA for TCR libraries was isolated. The record originates from a study of identical twins (TCRdb year 2016). Regarding the complete study: The study deep-sequenced TCR alpha and beta repertoires from monozygotic twins, unrelated adults of various ages and cord blood to test whether fetal clonotypes persist. To rule out contamination, the twin experiments were replicated at different times with different library preparation protocols.

Between the V and J ends, shortened by 0 bases and 5 bases respectively, the junction contains 5 bases. Per the germline V gene (reference sequence), SGHAT is the CDR1 and FQDESV is the CDR2. The CDR3 goes from the cysteine to the phenylalanine over 12 residues. This entry keeps only the CDR3 DNA: 36 bases, framed from base 1. Receptor amplification or capture employed 5' RACE. For sequencing, an Illumina HiSeq 2000 was employed. Template switching added a universal primer binding site, and the final cDNA carried a unique molecular identifier that allowed TCR cDNA molecules to be counted accurately. Specific primers in the conserved constant-segment region were used to synthesize first-strand cDNA for TCR alpha and beta chains. To control for contamination, every cDNA library was double barcoded, receiving both a SMART-Mk sample barcode and Illumina barcodes. TruSeq adapter sequences, together with Illumina sample barcodes, were added in two successive PCR steps. TCR alpha and beta cDNA libraries were sequenced on the Illumina HiSeq platform with custom primers. The authors' pipeline ran thus. Raw reads were processed with MiGEC to extract unique molecular identifiers, and MiXCR was used to determine CDR3 positions. Recombination models were inferred per individual with the repgenHMM and IGoR tools using an EM algorithm. The tcR package in R was used for shared clonotype analysis, with sharing normalized by the product of cloneset sizes. To study raw recombination free of thymic and clonal selection effects, out-of-frame nonproductive sequences were analyzed. Using fastp at Q25 and MiXCR, TCRdb reprocessed the public reads and kept productive beta chains. All rows with the same CDR3 protein become a single entry with the most common DNA and genes. The V and J calls follow TCRdb's processing rather than the paper's. The sample includes about 660,000 distinct CDR3 sequences, with less than 10% observed a single time. The leading ten clones occupy around 0.98% of the sample.

Beyond this particular receptor, the publication reports: Conclusions relied on cross-sectional statistical analysis, since the same donors could not be followed over many years. Out-of-frame TCR alpha sequences shared between twins showed an excess of low generation-probability sequences compared with coincidental sharing between unrelated individuals. Abundant cord blood beta clonotypes had fewer insertions, young adult naive repertoires showed a similar but weaker trend, and memory repertoires showed no such trend. A weaker excess of twin sharing was found in beta out-of-frame sequences because the signal-to-noise ratio was lowered by fewer shared sequences. Invariant T cells such as MAIT and iNKT could partly confound zero-insertion analyses, although diverse VJ usage argued against such confounding for most clonotypes. Out-of-frame TCR alpha sharing in monozygotic twins was systematically underestimated by recombination models, whereas sharing between unrelated individuals was in agreement with the recombination models.

The sample was also reused in another study, on yellow fever vaccine responses in identical twins. The second study also describes: According to the authors, in identical twins the way T cells responded to vaccination appeared partly convergent and partly personalized. In identical twins, the study followed T cell clones that responded to the vaccine with precision.

This receptor was identified in a woman aged 18-29 years in good health. Sequenced material: PBMCs. The chain employs TRBV11-1 and TRBJ2-7; the D gene cannot be named for sure. The CDR3 region: CASSLAADEQYF. The nucleotides are TGTGCCAGCAGCTTAGCGGCCGACGAGCAGTACTTC.